This T cell receptor (beta chain) was sequenced for a study of T cell repertoires in cytomegalovirus infection. Study details: Researchers turned to recently identified HLA-C-restricted CMV epitopes as well as well-studied HLA-B-restricted ones. Evidence of both CMV infection and a matching HLA type came from public TCR beta signatures.

MiXCR, run by TCRdb on the reads, gives a single entry per CDR3 protein. The table lists about 340,000 distinct CDR3 sequences, almost 30% of them singletons. Study-wide findings and caveats: Predominance within the ex vivo response was attributable to HLA-C-restricted CMV-specific TCR beta clonotypes.

The germline V gene has CDR1 SGHNT and CDR2 YYREEE (reference sequence). CDR3 length: 15 amino acids. Trimming cost V 4 bases and J 3 bases; bases outside gene matches: 6. At least ten counts were recorded for this clonotype. No antigen is known for it. The receptor comes from a human donor in good health (CMV status not recorded). Some clones in this sample may be carry-over from other donors' samples. Specimen: cultured PBMCs, collected from culture after CMV antigen stimulation. This chain joins TRBV5-4 and TRBJ2-2, with 7 bases aligning to TRBD1. In DNA form, the CDR3 reads TGTGCCAGCAGCCTGACAGGGTTTTACACCGGGGAGCTGTTTTTT. This gives the protein CASSLTGFYTGELFF.